The 14 T cell receptor beta chains below come from one sample, sequenced in a study of chemoradiotherapy in HPV16-positive cancers. Libraries were prepared by immunoSEQ multiplex PCR; TCRdb keeps only in-frame clonotypes and omits some of them. The sample yields 900 to 1,300 clones, under 85% seen once. Sequencing was performed on tumor tissue, taken from a patient who underwent chemoradiotherapy. The receptor source for this set is a human donor with HPV-associated anogenital cancer.

The chain recombines TRBV30 with TRBJ1-2, with D maybe TRBD1 (5 bases). From germline, CDR1 is GTSNPN and CDR2 SVGIG (reference sequence). The V and J ends lost 2 bases and 8 bases respectively, with 9 bases between them. The CDR3 covers 11 residues. The CDR3 loop reads CAWSRGNGYTF. The CDR3 region has the DNA TGTGCCTGGAGTCGGGGGAACGGCTACACCTTC. Full variable domain (remainder filled in from reference TRBV30 and TRBJ1-2): SQTIHQWPATLVQPVGSPLSLECTVEGTSNPNLYWYRQAAGRGLQLLFYSVGIGQISSEVPQNLSASRPQDRQFILSSKKLLLSDSGFYLCAWSRGNGYTFGSGTRLTVV.

The chain links TRBV11-2 to TRBJ1-4; unclear D gene. Germline V gives CDR1 SGHAT, CDR2 FQNNGV. V was pared by 1 base and J by 8 bases, with 8 bases between. The CDR3 consists of 13 residues. This CDR3 reads CASSLGRAEKLFF. In nucleotides, the CDR3 is TGTGCCAGCAGCTTAGGGAGGGCCGAAAAACTGTTTTTT.

The chain has TRBV12-2 and TRBJ1-4. TRBV12-2 is an annotated pseudogene. CDR3 length equals 14 residues. The CDR3 region has the DNA TGTGCAAGTCGCTGCACCGGGACGAATGAAAAACTGTTTTTT. As protein: CASRCTGTNEKLFF.

This chain links TRBV5-1 with TRBJ1-5, with D maybe TRBD1 (5 bases). V gave up 0 bases and J gave up 2 bases, with 6 bases separating them. CDR1 is SGHRS and CDR2 is YFSETQ in the germline V gene. The CDR3 is 14 residues long. DNA of the CDR3: TGCGCCAGCAGCTTGGGAGGGGGCAATCAGCCCCAGCATTTT. Encoded protein: CASSLGGGNQPQHF.

In its sample, this clone was seen a few times. V gene TRBV28 combines with J gene TRBJ1-1; D is possibly TRBD1 (6 bases). In germline, CDR1 is MDHEN, CDR2 SYDVKM. Trimming took off 10 bases at V and 11 bases at J, with 32 bases between the two ends. There are 16 residues in the CDR3. CDR3 sequence (DNA): TGTGCCACCGAAGGTGTGCCCAGGGACACACCCGGGCGGGCTTTCTTT. Its translation is CATEGVPRDTPGRAFF. The complete variable domain, with remaining parts taken from reference TRBV28 and TRBJ1-1, reads DVKVTQSSRYLVKRTGEKVFLECVQDMDHENMFWYRQDPGLGLRLIYFSYDVKMKEKGDIPEGYSVSREKKERFSLILESASTNQTSMYLCATEGVPRDTPGRAFFGQGTRLTVV.

The chain employs TRBV7-2 and TRBJ2-4; 14 bases fit TRBD2. The CDR3 is 19 amino acids. J lost 0 bases, V lost 1 base, and 5 bases had no gene match. Germline CDR1 reads SGHTA; CDR2 reads FQGNSA. CDR3 nucleotide sequence: TGTGCCAGCAGCTTAGAGGGACTAGCGGGGGAGCTAGCCAAAAACATTCAGTACTTC. This codes for CASSLEGLAGELAKNIQYF.

V is TRBV6-1 and J is TRBJ1-5, with D possibly TRBD1 on 6 matching bases. This CDR3 region has 14 residues. V shed 3 bases and J shed 0 bases, with 6 bases lying between them. Looked up from germline, CDR1 is MNHNS and CDR2 is SASEGT. CDR3: CASSDRGSNQPQHF. The CDR3 DNA is TGTGCCAGCAGTGACAGGGGTAGCAATCAGCCCCAGCATTTT.

The rearrangement uses TRBV2 and TRBJ1-2; TRBD1 is a possible D gene (5 bases). The CDR3 spans 11 residues. Trimming took off 10 bases at V and 7 bases at J, with 13 bases between the two ends. Germline lookup yields CDR1 SNHLY and CDR2 FYNNEI. The chain's CDR3 is CAIGRGSGYTF. In DNA, the CDR3 is TGTGCCATCGGGCGGGGCTCTGGCTACACCTTC.

The genes are TRBV11-2 and TRBJ1-1, with TRBD1 as a possible D gene (5 bases). Trimming cost V 0 bases and J 1 base, with 9 bases left between them. Germline V gives CDR1 SGHAT, CDR2 FQNNGV. The CDR3 is made up of 15 amino acids. The CDR3 loop is CASSLESRANTEAFF. CDR3 nucleotides: TGTGCCAGCAGCTTAGAGAGCAGGGCGAACACTGAAGCTTTCTTT.

The chain links TRBV18 to TRBJ2-7, with unresolved D. V shed 2 bases and J shed 3 bases, with 8 bases lying between them. This CDR3 is 13 amino acids long. The germline CDR1 and CDR2 sequences are KGHSH and LQKENI. CDR3 DNA sequence: TGTGCCAGCTCACCAGGGTTCAACTACGAGCAGTACTTC. This codes for CASSPGFNYEQYF.

V gene TRBV19 combines with J gene TRBJ1-2, with D tentatively TRBD1 (6 bases). CDR3 length: 14 residues. Per the germline V gene, CDR1 is LNHDA and CDR2 is SQIVND (reference sequence). With 7 bases removed from V and 8 bases from J, the gap between germline ends came to 20 bases. The CDR3: CASINTQGLRGYTF. The CDR3 nucleotides are TGTGCCAGTATTAATACACAGGGTCTAAGGGGCTACACCTTC.

The chain joins TRBV5-1 to TRBJ2-1; D may be TRBD1 (5 bases). Germline V gene lookup returns CDR1 SGHRS and CDR2 YFSETQ. V was trimmed by 4 bases and J by 9 bases, leaving 20 bases between them. The CDR3 is made up of 15 amino acids. The CDR3 DNA reads as TGCGCCAGCAGCGGGCGCTCGGAAGGTAGGGGTGAGCAGTTCTTC. It translates to CASSGRSEGRGEQFF. Using reference TRBV5-1 and TRBJ2-1 for the parts outside the CDR3, the full variable domain is KAGVTQTPRYLIKTRGQQVTLSCSPISGHRSVSWYQQTPGQGLQFLFEYFSETQRNKGNFPGRFSGRQFSNSRSEMNVSTLELGDSALYLCASSGRSEGRGEQFFGPGTRLTVL.

J is TRBJ2-2 and V is TRBV2; 15 bases fit TRBD2. The CDR3 runs 19 residues. CDR1 and CDR2 (germline): SNHLY, FYNNEI. The V segment lost 6 bases and the J segment 5 bases; nucleotides outside the gene matches: 13. Written as DNA, the CDR3 is TGTGCCAGCAGGGAGCCATGGGGACTAGCGGGGGGCCGAACCGGGGAGCTGTTTTTT. Amino acid sequence: CASREPWGLAGGRTGELFF. Full variable domain (outside the CDR3, taken from reference TRBV2 and TRBJ2-2): EPEVTQTPSHQVTQMGQEVILRCVPISNHLYFYWYRQILGQKVEFLVSFYNNEISEKSEIFDDQFSVERPDGSNFTLKIRSTKLEDSAMYFCASREPWGLAGGRTGELFFGEGSRLTVL.

This clone has a handful of counts. The chain carries TRBV5-1 and TRBJ2-7; 8 bases fit TRBD1. Germline V lookup: CDR1 SGHRS, CDR2 YFSETQ. CDR3 length equals 12 residues. Germline trimming cut 7 bases from V and 1 base from J; bases unmatched to any gene: 1. In DNA form, the CDR3 reads TGCGCCAGCGGACAGGGATCCTACGAGCAGTACTTC. This codes for CASGQGSYEQYF.